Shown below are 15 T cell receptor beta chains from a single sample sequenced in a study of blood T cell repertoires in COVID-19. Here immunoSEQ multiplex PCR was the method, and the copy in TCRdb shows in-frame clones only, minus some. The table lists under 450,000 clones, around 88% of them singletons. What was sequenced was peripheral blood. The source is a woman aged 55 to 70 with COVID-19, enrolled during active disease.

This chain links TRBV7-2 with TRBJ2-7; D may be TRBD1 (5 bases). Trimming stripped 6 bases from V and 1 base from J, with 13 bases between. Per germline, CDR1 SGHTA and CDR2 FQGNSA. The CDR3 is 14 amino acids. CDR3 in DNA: TGTGCCAGCAGGCGGACAACCACTTCCTACGAGCAGTACTTC. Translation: CASRRTTTSYEQYF.

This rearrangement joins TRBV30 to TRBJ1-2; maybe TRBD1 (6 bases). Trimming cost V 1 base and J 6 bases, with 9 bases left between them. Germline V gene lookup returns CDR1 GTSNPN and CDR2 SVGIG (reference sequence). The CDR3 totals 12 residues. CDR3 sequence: CAWSAGGDGYTF. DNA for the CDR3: TGTGCCTGGAGTGCTGGGGGCGATGGCTACACCTTC.

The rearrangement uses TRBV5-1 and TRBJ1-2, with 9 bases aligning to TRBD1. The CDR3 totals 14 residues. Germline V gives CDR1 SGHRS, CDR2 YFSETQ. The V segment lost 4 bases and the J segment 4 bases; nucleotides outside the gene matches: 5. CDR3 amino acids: CASSPQGQGYGYTF. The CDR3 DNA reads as TGCGCCAGCAGCCCCCAGGGACAGGGCTATGGCTACACCTTC. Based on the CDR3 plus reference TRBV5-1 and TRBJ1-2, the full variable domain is KAGVTQTPRYLIKTRGQQVTLSCSPISGHRSVSWYQQTPGQGLQFLFEYFSETQRNKGNFPGRFSGRQFSNSRSEMNVSTLELGDSALYLCASSPQGQGYGYTFGSGTRLTVV.

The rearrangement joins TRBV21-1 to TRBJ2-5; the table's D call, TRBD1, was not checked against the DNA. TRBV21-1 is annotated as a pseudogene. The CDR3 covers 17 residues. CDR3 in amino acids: CASSKPDRDPRWETQYF. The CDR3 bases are TGTGCCAGCAGCAAACCAGACAGGGACCCTCGTTGGGAGACCCAGTACTTC.

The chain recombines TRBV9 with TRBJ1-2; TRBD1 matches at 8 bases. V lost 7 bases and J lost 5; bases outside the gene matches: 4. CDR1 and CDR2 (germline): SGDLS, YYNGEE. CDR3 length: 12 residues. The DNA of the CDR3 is TGTGCCAGCGAGGACAGGGAGTATGGCTACACCTTC. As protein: CASEDREYGYTF.

This chain's CDR3 is CASSSRDRAYEQYF. The CDR3 coding sequence is TGTGCCAGTAGTAGCCGGGACAGGGCCTACGAGCAGTACTTC. The chain joins TRBV19 to TRBJ2-7; 9 bases map to TRBD1. Germline V gene lookup returns CDR1 LNHDA and CDR2 SQIVND (reference sequence). The V gene end was trimmed by 4 bases and the J gene end by 2 bases; junction bases not matched to a gene: 3. This CDR3 has 14 residues.

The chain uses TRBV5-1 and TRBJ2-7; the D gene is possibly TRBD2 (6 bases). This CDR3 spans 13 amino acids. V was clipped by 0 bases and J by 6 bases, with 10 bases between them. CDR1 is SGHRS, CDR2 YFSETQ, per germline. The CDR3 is CASSLERAGEQYF. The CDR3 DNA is TGCGCCAGCAGCTTGGAGCGAGCGGGCGAGCAGTACTTC.

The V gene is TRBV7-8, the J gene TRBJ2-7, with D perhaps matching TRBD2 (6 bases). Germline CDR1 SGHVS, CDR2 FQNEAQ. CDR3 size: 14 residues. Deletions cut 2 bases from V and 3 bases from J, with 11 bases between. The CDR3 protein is CASSLKETSYEQYF. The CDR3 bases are TGTGCCAGCAGCTTAAAAGAGACTAGCTACGAGCAGTACTTC. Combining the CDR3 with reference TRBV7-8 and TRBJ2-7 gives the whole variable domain GAGVSQSPRYKVAKRGQDVALRCDPISGHVSLFWYQQALGQGPEFLTYFQNEAQLDKSGLPSDRFFAERPEGSVSTLKIQRTQQEDSAVYLCASSLKETSYEQYFGPGTRLTVT.

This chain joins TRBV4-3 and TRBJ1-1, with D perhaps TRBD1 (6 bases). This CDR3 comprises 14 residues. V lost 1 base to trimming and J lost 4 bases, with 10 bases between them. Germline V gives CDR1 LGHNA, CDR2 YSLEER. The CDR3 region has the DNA TGCGCCAGCAGCCAAGGCGCGGGGGCCACTGAAGCTTTCTTT. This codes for CASSQGAGATEAFF.

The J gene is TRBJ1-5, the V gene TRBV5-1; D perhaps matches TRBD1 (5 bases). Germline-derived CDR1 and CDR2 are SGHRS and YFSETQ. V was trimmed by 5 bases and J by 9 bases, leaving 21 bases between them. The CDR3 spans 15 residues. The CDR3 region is CASRPNPDRSRPQHF. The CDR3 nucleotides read TGCGCCAGCAGACCGAATCCCGACAGATCCAGGCCCCAGCATTTT.

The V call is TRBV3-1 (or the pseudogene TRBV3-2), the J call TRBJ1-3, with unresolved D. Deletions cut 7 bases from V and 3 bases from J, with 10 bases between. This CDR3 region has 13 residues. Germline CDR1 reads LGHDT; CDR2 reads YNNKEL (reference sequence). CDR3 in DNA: TGTGCCAGCACCTTCGGGGATGGAAACACCATATATTTT. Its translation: CASTFGDGNTIYF.

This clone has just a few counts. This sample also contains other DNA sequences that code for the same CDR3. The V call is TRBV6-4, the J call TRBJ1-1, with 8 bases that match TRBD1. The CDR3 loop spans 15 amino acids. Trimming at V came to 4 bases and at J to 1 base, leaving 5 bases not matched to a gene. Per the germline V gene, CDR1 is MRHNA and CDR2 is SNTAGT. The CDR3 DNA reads TGTGCCAGCAGTGCCGGACAGGGTCGGAACACTGAAGCTTTCTTT. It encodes CASSAGQGRNTEAFF.

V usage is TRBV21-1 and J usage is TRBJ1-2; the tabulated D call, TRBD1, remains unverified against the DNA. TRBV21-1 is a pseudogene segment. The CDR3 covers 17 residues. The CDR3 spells CASSKDNRDRPNYGYTF. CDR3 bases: TGTGCCAGCAGCAAAGATAATAGGGACAGGCCTAACTATGGCTACACCTTC.

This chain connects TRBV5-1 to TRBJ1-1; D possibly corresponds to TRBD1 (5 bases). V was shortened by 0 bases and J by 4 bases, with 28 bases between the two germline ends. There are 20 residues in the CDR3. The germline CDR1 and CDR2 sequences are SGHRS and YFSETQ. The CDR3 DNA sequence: TGCGCCAGCAGCTTGGGTTCGGTGGGAGGTCGGCCAGGGTATCTCACTGAAGCTTTCTTT. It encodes CASSLGSVGGRPGYLTEAFF.

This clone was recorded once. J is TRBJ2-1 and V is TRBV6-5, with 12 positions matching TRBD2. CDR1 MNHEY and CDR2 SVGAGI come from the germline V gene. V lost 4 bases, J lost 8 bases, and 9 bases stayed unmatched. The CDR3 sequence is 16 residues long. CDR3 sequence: CASSSAPLAGGDEQFF. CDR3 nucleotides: TGTGCCAGCAGTTCCGCCCCCCTAGCGGGGGGGGATGAGCAGTTCTTC.